One and the same sample provided the 10 T cell receptor beta chains below, sequenced in a study of blood T cell repertoires in COVID-19. The method was immunoSEQ multiplex PCR; TCRdb's version includes in-frame clones alone and lacks a portion of them. The top ten hold over 2% of the sample, which has about 300,000 clones, approximately 86% seen once. The sequenced sample was PBMCs or T cells enriched from blood (not recorded which). These receptors all come from a woman between 18 and 30 years old who had recovered from COVID-19.

The chain links TRBV21-1 to TRBJ1-5; the table's D gene call, TRBD1, was not cross checked with the DNA. TRBV21-1 is designated a pseudogene. The CDR3 length is 16 residues. CDR3 coding DNA: TGTGCCAGCAGCAAAGGCTACAGGGGGGAGAATCAGCCCCAGCATTTT. It encodes CASSKGYRGENQPQHF.

V gene TRBV2 combines with J gene TRBJ2-1; TRBD1 matches at 9 bases. V shed 7 bases, J shed 3 bases, and the junction held 4 bases outside the gene matches. Germline lookup yields CDR1 SNHLY and CDR2 FYNNEI. The length of the CDR3 is 14 residues. Written as DNA, the CDR3 is TGTGCCAGCACCCGGGACAGGGACTACAATGAGCAGTTCTTC. As protein: CASTRDRDYNEQFF.

The gene calls are TRBV19 and TRBJ2-4; D might be TRBD1 (5 bases). Trimming removed 5 bases from V and 9 bases from J, with 20 bases in between. Germline V gene data show CDR1 as LNHDA and CDR2 as SQIVND (reference sequence). The CDR3 is 15 residues long. CDR3 coding DNA: TGTGCCAGTAGTCCTTGGGTCGATCCCCAGGGCATTCAGTACTTC. Its protein product is CASSPWVDPQGIQYF.

This chain links TRBV15 with TRBJ1-2; unclear D gene. The germline V and J ends were trimmed by 0 bases and 8 bases, with 13 bases remaining between them. The CDR3 is 14 residues long. Germline V gene sequence: CDR1 LNHNV, CDR2 YYDKDF (reference sequence). This chain's CDR3 is CATSRDVTGNGYTF. The CDR3 nucleotides are TGTGCCACCAGCAGAGATGTTACCGGGAACGGCTACACCTTC.

This clone appeared once. The chain uses TRBV7-9 and TRBJ1-2; possible D gene TRBD1, 5 bases. With 5 bases removed from V and 0 bases from J, the gap between germline ends came to 10 bases. The CDR3 has 14 residues. From germline, CDR1 is SEHNR and CDR2 FQNEAQ (reference sequence). The CDR3 nucleotides read TGTGCCAGCAGCCCCTGGACATCTAACTATGGCTACACCTTC. Translation: CASSPWTSNYGYTF.

The V call is TRBV7-6, the J call TRBJ1-6; a weak D match, TRBD1 (6 bases). In germline, CDR1 is SGHVS, CDR2 FNYEAQ. V lost 5 bases, J lost 3 bases, and 14 bases lay in between. CDR3 length equals 16 residues. The CDR3 here is CASSRDDRIYNSPLHF. The CDR3 bases are TGTGCCAGCAGCCGAGATGACAGGATCTATAATTCACCCCTCCACTTT.

This chain joins TRBV6-2 or TRBV6-3 and TRBJ2-1; 8 bases line up with TRBD2. Germline CDR1 reads MNHEY; CDR2 reads SVGEGT. The CDR3 consists of 16 residues. Trimming at V came to 2 bases and at J to 4 bases, leaving 7 bases not matched to a gene. The CDR3 spells CASSYGGASGYNEQFF. The CDR3 DNA is TGTGCCAGCAGTTACGGGGGGGCTAGCGGGTACAATGAGCAGTTCTTC.

The chain uses TRBV5-1 and TRBJ1-1; D is unresolved. Germline lookup yields CDR1 SGHRS and CDR2 YFSETQ. V gave up 1 base and J gave up 3 bases, with 13 bases separating them. This CDR3 has 15 residues. The CDR3 protein is CASSLRRIGDTEAFF. Written as DNA, the CDR3 is TGCGCCAGCAGCTTGAGAAGGATCGGGGACACTGAAGCTTTCTTT.

The chain joins TRBV5-5 to TRBJ2-1; 10 nucleotides line up with TRBD2. Germline V gene lookup returns CDR1 SGHKS and CDR2 YYEKEE (reference sequence). V was clipped by 4 bases and J by 5 bases; unmatched bases: 6. There are 15 residues in the CDR3. This CDR3 is CASSPPTSGDNEQFF. For the CDR3, the DNA is TGTGCCAGCAGCCCCCCTACTAGCGGGGACAATGAGCAGTTCTTC. Complete variable domain (other parts from reference TRBV5-5 and TRBJ2-1): DAGVTQSPTHLIKTRGQQVTLRCSPISGHKSVSWYQQVLGQGPQFIFQYYEKEERGRGNFPDRFSARQFPNYSSELNVNALLLGDSALYLCASSPPTSGDNEQFFGPGTRLTVL.

The rearrangement links TRBV2 to TRBJ2-7; 7 nucleotides agree with TRBD1. J gave up 6 bases and V 6 bases, and 8 bases lay outside the gene matches. The CDR3 has 13 residues. Germline CDR1 is SNHLY and CDR2 is FYNNEI. Here the CDR3 reads CASRGTAAAEQYF. CDR3 nucleotide sequence: TGTGCCAGCAGGGGGACAGCCGCAGCCGAGCAGTACTTC.